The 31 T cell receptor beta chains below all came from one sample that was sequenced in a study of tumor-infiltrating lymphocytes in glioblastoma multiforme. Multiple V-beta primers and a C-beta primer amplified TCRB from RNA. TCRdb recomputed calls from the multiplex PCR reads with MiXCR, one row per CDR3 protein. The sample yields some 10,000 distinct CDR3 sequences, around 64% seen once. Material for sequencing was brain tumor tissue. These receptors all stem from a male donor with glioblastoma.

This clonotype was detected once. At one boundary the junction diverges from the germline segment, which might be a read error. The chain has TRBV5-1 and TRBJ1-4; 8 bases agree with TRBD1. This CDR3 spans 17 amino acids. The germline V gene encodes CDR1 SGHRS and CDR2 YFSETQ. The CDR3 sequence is CASSWETGGSTNEKPFF. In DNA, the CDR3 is TGCGCCAGCAGCTGGGAAACAGGGGGTTCAACTAATGAAAAACCGTTTTTT.

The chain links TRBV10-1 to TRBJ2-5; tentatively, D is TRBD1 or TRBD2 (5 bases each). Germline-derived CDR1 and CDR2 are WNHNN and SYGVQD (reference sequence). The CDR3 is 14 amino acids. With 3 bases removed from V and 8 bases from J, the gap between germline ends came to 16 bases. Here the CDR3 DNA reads TGCGCCAGCAGTGAAAACCGGGACGGAGATACCCAGTACTTC. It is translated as CASSENRDGDTQYF.

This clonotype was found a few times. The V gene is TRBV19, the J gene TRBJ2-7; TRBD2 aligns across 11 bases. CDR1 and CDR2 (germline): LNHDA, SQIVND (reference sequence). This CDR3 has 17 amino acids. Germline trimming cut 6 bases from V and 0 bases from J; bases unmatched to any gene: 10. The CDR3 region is CASSFRGGLAGSYEQYF. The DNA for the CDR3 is TGTGCCAGTAGCTTCCGGGGAGGACTAGCGGGCTCCTACGAGCAGTACTTC.

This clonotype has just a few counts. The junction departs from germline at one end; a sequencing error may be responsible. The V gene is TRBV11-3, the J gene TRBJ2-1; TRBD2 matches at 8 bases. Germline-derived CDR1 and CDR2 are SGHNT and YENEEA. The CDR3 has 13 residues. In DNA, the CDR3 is TGTGGCAGCAGCTCGGGGGGGGAGAGTGAGCAGTTCTTC. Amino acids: CGSSSGGESEQFF. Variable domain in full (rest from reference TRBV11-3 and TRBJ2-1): EAGVVQSPRYKIIEKKQPVAFWCNPISGHNTLYWYLQNLGQGPELLIRYENEEAVDDSQLPKDRFSAERLKGVDSTLKIQPAELGDSAVYLCGSSSGGESEQFFGPGTRLTVL.

The CDR3: CASSISSSKHNSPLHF. CDR3 in DNA: TGTGCCAGCAGCATATCCTCAAGCAAACATAATTCACCCCTCCACTTT. The rearrangement uses TRBV21-1 and TRBJ1-6. TRBV21-1 is shown as a pseudogene. The CDR3 consists of 16 residues.

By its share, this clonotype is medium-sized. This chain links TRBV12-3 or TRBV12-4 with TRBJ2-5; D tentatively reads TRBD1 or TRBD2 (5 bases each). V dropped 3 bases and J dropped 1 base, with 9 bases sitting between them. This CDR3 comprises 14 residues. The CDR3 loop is CASSFPGTQETQYF. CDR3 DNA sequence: TGTGCCAGCAGTTTCCCAGGGACCCAAGAGACCCAGTACTTC.

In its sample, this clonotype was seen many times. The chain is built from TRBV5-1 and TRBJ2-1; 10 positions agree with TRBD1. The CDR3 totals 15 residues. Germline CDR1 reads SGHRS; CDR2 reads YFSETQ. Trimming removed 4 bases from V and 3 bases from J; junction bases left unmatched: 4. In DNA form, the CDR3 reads TGCGCCAGCAGCCCTGGGACAGGGGTCTACAATGAGCAGTTCTTC. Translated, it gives CASSPGTGVYNEQFF.

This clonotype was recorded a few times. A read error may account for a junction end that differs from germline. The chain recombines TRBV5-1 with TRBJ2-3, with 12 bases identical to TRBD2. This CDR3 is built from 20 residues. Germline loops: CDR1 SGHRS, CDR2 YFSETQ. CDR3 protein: CASSLIGLAGGTRSTDTRYF. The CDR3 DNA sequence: TGCGCCAGCAGCTTGATTGGGCTAGCGGGAGGGACGAGGAGCACAGATACGCGGTATTTT.

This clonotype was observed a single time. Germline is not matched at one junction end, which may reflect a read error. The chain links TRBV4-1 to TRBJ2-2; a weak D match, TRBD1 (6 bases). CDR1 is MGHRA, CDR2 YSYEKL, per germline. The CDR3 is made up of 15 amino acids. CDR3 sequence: CASGLGRGDTGELSF. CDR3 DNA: TGCGCCAGCGGCCTAGGGAGAGGGGACACCGGGGAGCTGTCCTTT.

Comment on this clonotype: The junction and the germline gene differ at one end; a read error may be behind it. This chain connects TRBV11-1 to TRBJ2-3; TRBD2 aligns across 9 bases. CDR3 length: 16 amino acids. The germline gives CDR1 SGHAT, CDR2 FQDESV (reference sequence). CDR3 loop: CASSLGLAWSIDTQYF. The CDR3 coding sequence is TGTGCCAGCAGCCTAGGACTAGCGTGGAGCATAGATACGCAGTATTTT.

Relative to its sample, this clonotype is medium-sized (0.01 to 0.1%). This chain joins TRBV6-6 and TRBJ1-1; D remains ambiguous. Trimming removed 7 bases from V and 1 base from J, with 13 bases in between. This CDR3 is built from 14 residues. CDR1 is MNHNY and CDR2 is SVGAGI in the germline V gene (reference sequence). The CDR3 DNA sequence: TGTGCCAGCATCAGAGGGCAAGAGAACACTGAAGCTTTCTTT. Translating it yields CASIRGQENTEAFF.

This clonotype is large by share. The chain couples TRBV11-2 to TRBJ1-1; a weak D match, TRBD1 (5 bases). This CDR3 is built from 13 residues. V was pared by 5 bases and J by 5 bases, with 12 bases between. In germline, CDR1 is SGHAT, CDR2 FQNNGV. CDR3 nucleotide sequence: TGTGCCAGCAGCCAACAGGTGGCAACTGAAGCTTTCTTT. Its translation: CASSQQVATEAFF.

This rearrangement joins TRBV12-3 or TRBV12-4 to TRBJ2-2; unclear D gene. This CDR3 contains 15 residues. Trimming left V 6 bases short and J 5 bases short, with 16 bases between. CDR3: CASRDPASRTGELFF. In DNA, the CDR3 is TGTGCCAGCAGGGACCCGGCCTCTAGGACCGGGGAGCTGTTTTTT.

The CDR3 spells CASSGTGETEAFF. In nucleotides, the CDR3 is TGCGCCAGCAGTGGGACAGGGGAAACTGAAGCTTTCTTT. The chain carries TRBV10-2 and TRBJ1-1, with TRBD1 matching 9 bases. The trim removed 4 bases at V and 5 bases at J, leaving 2 bases unmatched. Germline CDR1 WSHSY, CDR2 SAAADI. The CDR3 has 13 residues.

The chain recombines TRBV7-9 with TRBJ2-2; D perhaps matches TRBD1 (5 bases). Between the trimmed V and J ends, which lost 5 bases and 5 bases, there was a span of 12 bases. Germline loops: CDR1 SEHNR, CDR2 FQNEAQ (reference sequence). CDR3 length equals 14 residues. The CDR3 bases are TGTGCCAGCAGCCTCCTCCAGGGAACCGGGGAGCTGTTTTTT. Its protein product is CASSLLQGTGELFF.

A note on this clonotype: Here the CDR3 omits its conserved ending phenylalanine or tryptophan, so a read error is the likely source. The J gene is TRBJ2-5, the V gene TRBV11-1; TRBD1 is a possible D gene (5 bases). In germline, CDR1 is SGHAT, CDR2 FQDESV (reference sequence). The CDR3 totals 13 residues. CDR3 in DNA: TGTGTCAGCAGCCGAGACAGAGAAGAGACCCAGTACCTC. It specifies CVSSRDREETQYL.

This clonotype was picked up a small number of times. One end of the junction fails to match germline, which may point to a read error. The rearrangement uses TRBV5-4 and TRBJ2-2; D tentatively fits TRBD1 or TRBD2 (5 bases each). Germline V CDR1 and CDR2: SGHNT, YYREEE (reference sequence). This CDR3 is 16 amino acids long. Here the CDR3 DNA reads TGTGCCAGCAGCTTGGGGACAAATAGGAACACCGGGGAGCAGTTTTTT. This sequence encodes CASSLGTNRNTGEQFF. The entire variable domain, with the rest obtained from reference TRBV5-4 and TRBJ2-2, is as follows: ETGVTQSPTHLIKTRGQQVTLRCSSQSGHNTVSWYQQALGQGPQFIFQYYREEENGRGNFPPRFSGLQFPNYSSELNVNALELDDSALYLCASSLGTNRNTGEQFFGEGSRLTVL.

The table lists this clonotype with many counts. DNA of the CDR3: TGTGCCAGCAGCCCGAGGGGGCGGGGAAGCTCCTACGAGCAGTACTTC. This encodes CASSPRGRGSSYEQYF. V gene TRBV9 combines with J gene TRBJ2-7; tentatively, D is TRBD1 (7 bases). Trimming left V 4 bases short and J 0 bases short, with 17 bases between. The CDR3 spans 16 residues. Germline V gene sequence: CDR1 SGDLS, CDR2 YYNGEE.

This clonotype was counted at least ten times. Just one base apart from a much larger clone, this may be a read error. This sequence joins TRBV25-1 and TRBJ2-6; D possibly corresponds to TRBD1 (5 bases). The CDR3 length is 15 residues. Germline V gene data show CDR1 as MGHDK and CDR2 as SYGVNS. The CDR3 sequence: CASSESHSGANVRTF. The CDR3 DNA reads TGTGCCAGCAGTGAAAGTCACTCTGGGGCCAACGTCCGGACTTTC. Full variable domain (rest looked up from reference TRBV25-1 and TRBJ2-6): EADIYQTPRYLVIGTGKKITLECSQTMGHDKMYWYQQDPGMELHLIHYSYGVNSTEKGDLSSESTVSRIRTEHFPLTLESARPSHTSQYLCASSESHSGANVRTFGAGSRLTVL.

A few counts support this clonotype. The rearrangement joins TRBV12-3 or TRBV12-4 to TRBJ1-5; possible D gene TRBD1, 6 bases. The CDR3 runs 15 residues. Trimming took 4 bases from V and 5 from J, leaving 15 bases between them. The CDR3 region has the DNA TGTGCCAGCAGTTACAGGGATGGACCTTATCAGCCCCAGCATTTT. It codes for CASSYRDGPYQPQHF.

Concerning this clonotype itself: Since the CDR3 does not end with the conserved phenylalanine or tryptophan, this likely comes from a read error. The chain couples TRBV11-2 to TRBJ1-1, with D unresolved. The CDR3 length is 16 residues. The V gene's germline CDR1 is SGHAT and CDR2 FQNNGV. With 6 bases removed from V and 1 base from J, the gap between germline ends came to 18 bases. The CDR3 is CASRTILGIGNTEAFS. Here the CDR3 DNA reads TGTGCCAGCAGGACTATTCTAGGGATTGGGAACACTGAAGCTTTCTCT.

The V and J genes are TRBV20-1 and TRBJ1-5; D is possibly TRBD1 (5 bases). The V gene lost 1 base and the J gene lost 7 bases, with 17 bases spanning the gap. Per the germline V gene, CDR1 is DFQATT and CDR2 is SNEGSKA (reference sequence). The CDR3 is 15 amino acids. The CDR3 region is CSARAGGGDVQPQHF. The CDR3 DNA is TGCAGTGCTAGAGCGGGGGGAGGGGATGTGCAGCCCCAGCATTTT.

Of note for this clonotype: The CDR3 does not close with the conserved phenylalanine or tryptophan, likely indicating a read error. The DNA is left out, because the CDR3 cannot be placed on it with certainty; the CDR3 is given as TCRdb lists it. The CDR3 reads CTSSLVPDERFL. This chain links TRBV11-3 with TRBJ2-1. The CDR3 is 12 amino acids long, termini counted. The germline V gene has CDR1 SGHNT and CDR2 YENEEA.

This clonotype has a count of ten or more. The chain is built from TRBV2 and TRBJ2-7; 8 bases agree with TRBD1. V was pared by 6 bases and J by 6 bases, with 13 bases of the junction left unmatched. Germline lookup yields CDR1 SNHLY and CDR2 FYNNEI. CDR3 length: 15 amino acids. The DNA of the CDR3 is TGTGCCAGCAGCTTTGGACAGGGAGTAGGCGGCGAGCAGTACTTC. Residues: CASSFGQGVGGEQYF.

Here the CDR3 reads CASSLRQGTKNIQYF. CDR3 in DNA: TGTGCCAGCAGTTTACGACAGGGAACCAAAAACATTCAGTACTTC. This chain links TRBV28 with TRBJ2-4; 7 nucleotides match TRBD1. CDR3 length: 15 residues. Germline-derived CDR1 and CDR2 are MDHEN and SYDVKM. With V trimmed by 2 bases and J by 2 bases, 3 bases remained unmatched.

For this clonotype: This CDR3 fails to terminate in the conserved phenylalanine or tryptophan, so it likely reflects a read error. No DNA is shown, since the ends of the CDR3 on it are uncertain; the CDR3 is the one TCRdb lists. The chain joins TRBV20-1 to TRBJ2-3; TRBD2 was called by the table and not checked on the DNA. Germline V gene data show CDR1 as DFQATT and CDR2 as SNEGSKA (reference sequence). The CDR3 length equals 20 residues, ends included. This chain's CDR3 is CSASRLGLAGGPGSTDTHYS.

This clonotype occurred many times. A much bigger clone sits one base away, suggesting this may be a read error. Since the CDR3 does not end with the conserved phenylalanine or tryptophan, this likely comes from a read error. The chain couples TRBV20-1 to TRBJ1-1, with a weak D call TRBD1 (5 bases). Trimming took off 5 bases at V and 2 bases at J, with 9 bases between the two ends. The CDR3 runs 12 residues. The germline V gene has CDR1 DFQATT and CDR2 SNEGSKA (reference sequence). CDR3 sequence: CSAGGSNTEAFL. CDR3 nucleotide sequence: TGCAGTGCTGGGGGGAGCAACACTGAAGCTTTCCTT.

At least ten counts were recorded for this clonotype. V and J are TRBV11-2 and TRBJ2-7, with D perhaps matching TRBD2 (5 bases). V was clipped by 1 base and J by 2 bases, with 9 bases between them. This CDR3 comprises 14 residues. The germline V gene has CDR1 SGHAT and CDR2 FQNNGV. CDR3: CASSLGTGTYEQYF. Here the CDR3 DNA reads TGTGCCAGCAGCTTAGGTACGGGGACCTACGAGCAGTACTTC.

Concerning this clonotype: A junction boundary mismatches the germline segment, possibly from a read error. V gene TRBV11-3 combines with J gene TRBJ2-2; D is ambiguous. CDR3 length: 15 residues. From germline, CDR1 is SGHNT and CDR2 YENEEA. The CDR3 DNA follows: TGTGCCAGAAGCTATGCCCCGGCCCGATCCGCGGAGCTGTTTTTT. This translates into CARSYAPARSAELFF.

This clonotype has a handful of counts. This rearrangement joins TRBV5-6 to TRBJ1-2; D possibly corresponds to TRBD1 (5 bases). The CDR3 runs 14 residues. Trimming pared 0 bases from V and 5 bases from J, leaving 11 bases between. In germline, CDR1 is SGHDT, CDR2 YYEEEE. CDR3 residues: CASSLEQDLYGYTF. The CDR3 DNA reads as TGTGCCAGCAGCTTGGAACAGGATCTTTATGGCTACACCTTC.

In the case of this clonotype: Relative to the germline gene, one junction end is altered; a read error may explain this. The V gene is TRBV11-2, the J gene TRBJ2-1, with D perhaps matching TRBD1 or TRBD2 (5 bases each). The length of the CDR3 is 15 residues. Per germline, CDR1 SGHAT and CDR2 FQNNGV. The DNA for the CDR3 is TGTGCCAGCAGCTTAGTGAGGGGCGCGGTCCATGAGCACTTCTTC. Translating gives CASSLVRGAVHEHFF.